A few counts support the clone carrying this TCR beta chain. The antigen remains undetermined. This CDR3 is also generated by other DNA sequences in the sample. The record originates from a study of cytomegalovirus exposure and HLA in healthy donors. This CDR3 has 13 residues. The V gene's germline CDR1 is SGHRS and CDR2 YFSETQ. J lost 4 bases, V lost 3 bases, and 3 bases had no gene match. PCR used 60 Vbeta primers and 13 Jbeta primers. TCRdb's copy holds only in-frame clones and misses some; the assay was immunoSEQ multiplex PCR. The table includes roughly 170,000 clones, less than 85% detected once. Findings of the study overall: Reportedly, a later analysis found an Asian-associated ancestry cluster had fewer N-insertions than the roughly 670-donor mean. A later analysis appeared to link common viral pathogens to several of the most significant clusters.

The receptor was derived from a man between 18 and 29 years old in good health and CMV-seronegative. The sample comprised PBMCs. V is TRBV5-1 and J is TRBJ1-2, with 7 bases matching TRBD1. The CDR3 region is CASSSTGPYGYTF. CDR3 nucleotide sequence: TGCGCCAGCAGCTCGACAGGGCCCTATGGCTACACCTTC.